This record looks at one TCR beta chain sequence and its context. This specimen includes other DNA sequences encoding the same CDR3. The data originate from a study of shared clonotypes between healthy human individuals. Study context: There were three CD4 naive, three CD4 memory, two CD8 naive and one CD8 memory plates per donor.

The material for each subset, its genomic DNA, was split evenly across several immunoSEQ plates. The table came from immunoSEQ multiplex PCR; TCRdb's copy has only in-frame clones and leaves some out. The data contain 2 million to 3 million clones, more than 85% of them singletons. The receptor's source is a man aged 18 to 29 in good health. Some clones in this sample may be carry-over from other donors' samples. The sample taken for sequencing was naive CD4+ T cells from PBMCs. The sample's subset: CD45RA+ positively selected.

For the CDR3, the DNA is TGTGCCAGCAGCTTAACGGCGGGGGCCTACGAGCAGTACTTC. Amino acids: CASSLTAGAYEQYF. This chain connects TRBV7-3 to TRBJ2-7, with TRBD2 matching over 7 bases. V lost 0 bases to trimming and J lost 2 bases; unmatched junction nucleotides: 1. Germline assignment: CDR1 SGHTA and CDR2 FQGTGA. The CDR3 is 14 amino acids.